This T cell receptor beta chain was documented in a study of blood T cell repertoires in COVID-19. Whole-study context: Both acute and convalescent COVID-19 samples were obtained from the United States, Italy and Spain. Sources were T cells, B-cell-depleted T cells, or PBMCs; the material itself was cDNA or gDNA.

This clone was picked up one time. Original processing notes: Nucleated cell counts were estimated from reference gene primer amplification. Assay: immunoSEQ multiplex PCR; the TCRdb copy retains only in-frame clones and omits some. The V and J calls and clone size were taken over from that table, and D and trimming were inferred from the DNA. The sample consists of around 70,000 clones, roughly 84% of them appearing once. Source material: peripheral blood. This sequence was found in a woman aged 45-65 years with acute or convalescent COVID-19.

CDR3 sequence: CASSLSGRALKAQYF. The CDR3, as DNA: TGTGCCAGCAGCTTGAGCGGGAGGGCCTTGAAGGCCCAGTACTTC. The V and J genes are TRBV5-8 and TRBJ2-5, with 10 bases identical to TRBD2. The CDR3 consists of 15 residues. From germline, CDR1 is SGHTS and CDR2 YDEGEE. After removal of 1 base from V and 9 bases from J, the junction contained 9 bases not matched to a gene.